The rows below give T cell receptor beta chains drawn from one sample of a study of blood T cell repertoires in COVID-19. Method: immunoSEQ multiplex PCR; TCRdb's copy keeps in-frame clones and lacks some. The repertoire consists of about 120,000 clones, with approximately 80% occurring once and the leading ten covering 10% to 15%. Sequencing was performed on peripheral blood. These receptors all stem from a man between 60 and 75 years old with acute or convalescent COVID-19. Each CDR3 is given with its conserved first and last residue. A row's size may be missing; if present it is once, few, many or a size class.

J: TRBJ2-1
size: NA
V: TRBV10-1
CDR3: CASRSGRMSYNEQFF

J: TRBJ1-1
size: NA
V: TRBV27
CDR3: CASAPRQGHTEAFF

J: TRBJ1-2
size: NA
V: TRBV18
CDR3: CASSPPGRGRYGYTF

J: TRBJ2-5
size: NA
V: TRBV7-9
CDR3: CASSFPSSGQETQYF

J: TRBJ2-1
size: NA
V: TRBV11-2
CDR3: CASSLLAGLGNEQFF

J: TRBJ1-1
size: NA
V: TRBV4-1
CDR3: CASSQEESRPEGKAFF

J: TRBJ2-3
size: NA
V: TRBV28
CDR3: CASSLAWRGATDTQYF

J: TRBJ2-7
size: NA
V: TRBV2
CDR3: CASRVGGFHEQYF

J: TRBJ2-3
size: NA
V: TRBV29-1
CDR3: CSIPPAGNSDTQYF

J: TRBJ2-1
size: NA
V: TRBV11-2
CDR3: CASSSPDRLADEQFF

J: TRBJ1-2
size: NA
V: TRBV3-1/TRBV3-2
CDR3: CASSQSAVGYTF

J: TRBJ2-7
size: NA
V: TRBV10-3
CDR3: CAISVGADYEQYF

J: TRBJ2-1
size: once
V: TRBV20-1
CDR3: CSASPLTGLRNNEQFF

J: TRBJ1-2
size: NA
V: TRBV12-5
CDR3: CASGGTTSNYGYTF

J: TRBJ1-6
size: NA
V: TRBV4-1
CDR3: CASSQITGRENLYNSPLHF

J: TRBJ2-7
size: NA
V: TRBV9
CDR3: CASSDGITYEQYF

J: TRBJ1-1
size: NA
V: TRBV5-1
CDR3: CASSSQGLGTEAFF

J: TRBJ2-7
size: NA
V: TRBV5-5
CDR3: CASFRTGDEQYF

J: TRBJ2-7
size: NA
V: TRBV15
CDR3: CATSREGTNSGRASYEQYF

J: TRBJ2-7
size: NA
V: TRBV24-1
CDR3: CATSDLRDSYEQYF

J: TRBJ2-1
size: few
V: TRBV18
CDR3: CASSPSRGGASYNEQFF